This is a list of T cell receptor beta chains from one sample in a study of neurological immune-mediated disorders. TCRdb re-called the 5' RACE reads with MiXCR, one entry per CDR3 protein. The table includes 25,000 to 35,000 distinct CDR3 sequences, about 12% detected once. Sample: PBMCs. These receptors originate from an older woman in good health. The CDR3 runs from the conserved cysteine through the conserved F or W. The D gene is left open where the match is weak. Part of the rows lack a size; the others show once, few, many or a class for expanded clones.

many,TRBV12-3/TRBV12-4,TRBJ1-1,-,TGTGCCAGCACCCGGGGGGGGGCCGGTGGTGAAGCTTTCTTT,CASTRGGAGGEAFF
many,TRBV5-1,TRBJ2-5,-,TGCGCCAGCAGCTTGTCGGCCGGATCGGAGACCCAGTACTTC,CASSLSAGSETQYF
once,TRBV12-3/TRBV12-4,TRBJ2-3,TRBD2,TGTGCCAACACCCCTCCGGCGAGCGGGGGACACACGGATACGCAGTATTTT,CANTPPASGGHTDTQYF
few,TRBV20-1,TRBJ2-1,TRBD2,TGCAGTGCTTCAAGTAGCGGGGCCGGATACAATGAGCAGTTCTTC,CSASSSGAGYNEQFF
many,TRBV5-5,TRBJ1-6,-,TGTGCCAGCAGCTTGACGGGAGATAATTCACCCCTCCACTTT,CASSLTGDNSPLHF
-,TRBV3-1,TRBJ2-2,-,TGTGCCAGCAGCCTCCAGACCGGGGAGCTGTTTTTT,CASSLQTGELFF
many,TRBV5-1,TRBJ2-1,-,TGCGCCAGCAGCACGGACTCCCGAACCTACAATGAGCAGTTCTTC,CASSTDSRTYNEQFF
-,TRBV7-3,TRBJ2-7,-,TGTGCCAGCAGCCCAGGGCCCGGACCCTACGAGCAGTACTTC,CASSPGPGPYEQYF
many,TRBV12-3/TRBV12-4,TRBJ1-4,-,TGTGCCAGCAGTTTTTCTGCTTCCCGGCCAACTAATGAAAAACTGTTTTTT,CASSFSASRPTNEKLFF
many,TRBV5-1,TRBJ2-5,-,TGCGCCAGCAGCTTGCGGAGCTCCTTAATGACAGAGACCCAGTACTTC,CASSLRSSLMTETQYF
many,TRBV6-2/TRBV6-3,TRBJ2-3,TRBD1,TGTGCCAGCAGGCCCGGGACAGGGGGAGCAGATACGCAGTATTTT,CASRPGTGGADTQYF
many,TRBV7-8,TRBJ2-1,TRBD1,TGTGCCAGCAGCCTAAACAGGGGTAATGAGCAGTTCTTC,CASSLNRGNEQFF
many,TRBV7-2,TRBJ1-3,TRBD1,TGTGCCAGCAGCCGGGACAGCTCTGGAAACACCATATATTTT,CASSRDSSGNTIYF
many,TRBV2,TRBJ1-1,TRBD1,TGTGCCAGCACAAGGACAGGGGGCACTGAAGCTTTCTTT,CASTRTGGTEAFF
many,TRBV5-1,TRBJ1-1,-,TGCGCCAGCAGCGGACAGTTGAACACTGAAGCTTTCTTT,CASSGQLNTEAFF
many,TRBV29-1,TRBJ1-6,TRBD1,TGCAGCGTCCGTGACAGGGGCAGATCACCCCTCCACTTT,CSVRDRGRSPLHF
many,TRBV4-1,TRBJ2-1,TRBD2,TGCGCCAGCAGCCAGAAGCGGGGGGGCGGCAATGAGCAGTTCTTC,CASSQKRGGGNEQFF
many,TRBV10-3,TRBJ1-1,-,TGTGCCATCAGTGAAATATCGTTGGGCCGGAACACTGAAGCTTTCTTT,CAISEISLGRNTEAFF
many,TRBV20-1,TRBJ1-2,TRBD1,TGCAGTGCTTTAGGACAGGGGCCTGCTAACTATGGCTACACCTTC,CSALGQGPANYGYTF
-,TRBV11-2,TRBJ2-5,-,TGTGCCAGCAGTACGAAGAGGTTGGAGGCCCAGTACTTC,CASSTKRLEAQYF
many,TRBV7-2,TRBJ2-7,-,TGTGCCAGCAGCTTAGCGGCGGGGAAGAGCTCCTACGAGCAGTACTTC,CASSLAAGKSSYEQYF
many,TRBV7-9,TRBJ1-2,-,TGTGCCAGCAGCTCTGACAGAATCTCTAACTATGGCTACACCTTC,CASSSDRISNYGYTF
many,TRBV6-6,TRBJ2-2,-,TGTGCCAGCAGTTACTCGAGCCTCGGGGAGCTGTTTTTT,CASSYSSLGELFF
many,TRBV3-1,TRBJ1-2,TRBD1,TGTGCCAGCAGCCAGCAGACAGGGCGGCCCTACACCTTC,CASSQQTGRPYTF
many,TRBV7-2,TRBJ1-1,TRBD1,TGTGCCAGCAGCTACGTAACAGGGGGTGACACTGAAGCTTTCTTT,CASSYVTGGDTEAFF
many,TRBV9,TRBJ1-1,-,TGTGCCAGCAGCGTAGTGGACAACACTGAAGCTTTCTTT,CASSVVDNTEAFF
many,TRBV5-1,TRBJ2-1,-,TGCGCCAGCAGCTTGGCTACGAACTCCTACAATGAGCAGTTCTTC,CASSLATNSYNEQFF
few,TRBV7-9,TRBJ1-2,-,TGTGCCAGCAGTCATGGTGCTAACTATGGCTACACCTTC,CASSHGANYGYTF